The clone carrying this TCR beta chain was recorded a few times. The data were obtained in a study of cytomegalovirus exposure and HLA in healthy donors. The CDR3 runs to 14 residues. The V and J ends lost 6 bases and 6 bases, in that order; junction bases with no gene match: 8. The V gene's germline CDR1 is WSHSY and CDR2 SAAADI. The PCR employed 60 Vbeta primers together with 13 Jbeta primers. Assay used: immunoSEQ multiplex PCR; TCRdb lists only in-frame clones, some missing. The sample comprises just over 200,000 clones, approximately 85% of which are singletons, and 2.5% to 3.5% rests with the top ten.

V is TRBV10-2 and J is TRBJ1-5, with 7 bases identical to TRBD1. The TCR comes from a woman between 35 and 50 years old in good health and CMV-seronegative. Sequencing was carried out using PBMCs. The CDR3 loop reads CASSQQGFGQPQHF. For the CDR3, the DNA is TGCGCCAGCAGCCAACAGGGGTTCGGTCAGCCCCAGCATTTT.